This TCR beta chain derives from a study of identical twins. TCRdb passed the 5' RACE reads through MiXCR, listing each CDR3 protein once. Here the sample spans about 1.7 million distinct CDR3 sequences, around a third being singletons. Germline CDR1 reads SGHVS; CDR2 reads FQNEAQ. This CDR3 is built from 15 residues. Points on this clonotype: Sequence at one end of the junction differs from germline and may be a read error.

Material: cord blood. This rearrangement joins TRBV7-8 to TRBJ1-1; the D is unclear. The clonotype was recovered from a newborn girl in good health. DNA for the CDR3: TGTGCCGGCAGCCCTACGGCAGGCTTGGGCACTGAAGCTTTCTTT. Translating gives CAGSPTAGLGTEAFF.